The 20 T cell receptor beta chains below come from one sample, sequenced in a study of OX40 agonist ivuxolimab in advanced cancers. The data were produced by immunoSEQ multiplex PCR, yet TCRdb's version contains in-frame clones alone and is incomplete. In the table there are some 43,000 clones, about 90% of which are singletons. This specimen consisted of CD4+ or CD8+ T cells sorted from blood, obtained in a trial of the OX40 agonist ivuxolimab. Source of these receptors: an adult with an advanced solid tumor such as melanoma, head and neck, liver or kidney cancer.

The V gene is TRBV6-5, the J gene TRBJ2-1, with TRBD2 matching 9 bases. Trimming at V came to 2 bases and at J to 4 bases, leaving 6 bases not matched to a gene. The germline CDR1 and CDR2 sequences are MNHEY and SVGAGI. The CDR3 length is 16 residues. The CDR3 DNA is TGTGCCAGCAGTTACGGAGGCGGGGGGGTTTACAATGAGCAGTTCTTC. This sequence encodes CASSYGGGGVYNEQFF.

The CDR3 DNA sequence: TGTGCCAGCAGCTCTAGGGGACTCCAGGGAAACGAGCAGTACTTC. It translates to CASSSRGLQGNEQYF. The genes are TRBV7-2 and TRBJ2-7, with a tentative D call TRBD2 (6 bases). The CDR3 runs to 15 residues. Looked up from germline, CDR1 is SGHTA and CDR2 is FQGNSA. Trimming removed 4 bases from V and 5 bases from J, with 18 bases in between.

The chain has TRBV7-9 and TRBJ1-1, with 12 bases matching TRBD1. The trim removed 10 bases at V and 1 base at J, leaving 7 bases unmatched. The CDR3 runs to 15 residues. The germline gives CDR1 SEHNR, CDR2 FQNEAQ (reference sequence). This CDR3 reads CATPGDRGQNTEAFF. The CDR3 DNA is TGTGCCACCCCGGGGGACAGGGGGCAGAACACTGAAGCTTTCTTT.

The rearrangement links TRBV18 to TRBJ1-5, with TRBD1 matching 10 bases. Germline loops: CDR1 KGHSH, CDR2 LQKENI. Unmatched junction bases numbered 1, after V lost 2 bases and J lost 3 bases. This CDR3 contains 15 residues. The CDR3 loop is CASSPGTGDNQPQHF. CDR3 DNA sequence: TGTGCCAGCTCACCAGGGACAGGGGACAATCAGCCCCAGCATTTT.

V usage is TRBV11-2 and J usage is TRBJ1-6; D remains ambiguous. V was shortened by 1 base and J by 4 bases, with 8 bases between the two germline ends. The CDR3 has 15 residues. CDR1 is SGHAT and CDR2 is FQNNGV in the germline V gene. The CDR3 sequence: CASSLVTGYNSPLHF. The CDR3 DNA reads TGTGCCAGCAGCTTAGTTACGGGGTATAATTCACCCCTCCACTTT.

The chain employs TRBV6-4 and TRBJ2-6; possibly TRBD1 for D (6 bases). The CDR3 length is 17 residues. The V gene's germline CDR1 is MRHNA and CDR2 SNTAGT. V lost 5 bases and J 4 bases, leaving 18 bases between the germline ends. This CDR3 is CASSKDSSFSGANVLTF. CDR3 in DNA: TGTGCCAGCAGTAAGGACAGTAGCTTTTCCGGGGCCAACGTCCTGACTTTC.

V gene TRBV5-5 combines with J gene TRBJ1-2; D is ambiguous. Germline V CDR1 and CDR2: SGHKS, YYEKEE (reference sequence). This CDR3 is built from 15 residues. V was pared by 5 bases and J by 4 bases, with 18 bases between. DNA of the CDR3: TGTGCCAGCAGTAGTGGACCGACTGACCCCTATGGCTACACCTTC. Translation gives CASSSGPTDPYGYTF.

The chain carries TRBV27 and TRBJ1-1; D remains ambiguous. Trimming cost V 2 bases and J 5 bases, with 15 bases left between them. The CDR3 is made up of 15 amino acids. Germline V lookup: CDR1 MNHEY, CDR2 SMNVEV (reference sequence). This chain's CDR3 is CASSLTSMGGTEAFF. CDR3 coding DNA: TGTGCCAGCAGTTTAACGTCAATGGGAGGGACTGAAGCTTTCTTT.

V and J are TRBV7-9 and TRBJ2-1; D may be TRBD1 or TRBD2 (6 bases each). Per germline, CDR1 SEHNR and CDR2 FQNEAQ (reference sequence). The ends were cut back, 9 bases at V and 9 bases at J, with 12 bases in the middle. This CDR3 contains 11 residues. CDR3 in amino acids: CASQQGLEQFF. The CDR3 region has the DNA TGTGCCAGTCAACAGGGACTTGAGCAGTTCTTC.

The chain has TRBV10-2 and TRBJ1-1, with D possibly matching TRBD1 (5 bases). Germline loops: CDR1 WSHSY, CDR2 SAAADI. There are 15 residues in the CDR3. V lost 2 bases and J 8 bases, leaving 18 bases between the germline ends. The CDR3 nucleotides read TGCGCCAGCAGTGAGCCTCCTGGGGGAACTTACGAAGCTTTCTTT. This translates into CASSEPPGGTYEAFF.

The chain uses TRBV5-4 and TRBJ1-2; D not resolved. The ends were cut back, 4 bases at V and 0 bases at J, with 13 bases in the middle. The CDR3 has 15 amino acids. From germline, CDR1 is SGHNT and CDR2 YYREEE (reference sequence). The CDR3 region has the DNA TGTGCCAGCAGCAGTCAGGACCTAGCTAACTATGGCTACACCTTC. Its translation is CASSSQDLANYGYTF.

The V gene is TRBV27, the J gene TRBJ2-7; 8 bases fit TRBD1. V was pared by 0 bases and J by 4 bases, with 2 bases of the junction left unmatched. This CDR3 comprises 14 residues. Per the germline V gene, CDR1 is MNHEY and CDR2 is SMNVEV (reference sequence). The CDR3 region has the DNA TGTGCCAGCAGTTTATCGACAGGGGATTACGAGCAGTACTTC. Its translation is CASSLSTGDYEQYF.

Here the CDR3 reads CASSPSGGGQPQHF. CDR3 nucleotides: TGTGCCAGCAGCCCGTCAGGGGGCGGTCAGCCCCAGCATTTT. V and J are TRBV5-5 and TRBJ1-5; 8 bases align to TRBD1. The CDR3 is 14 residues long. Germline CDR1 is SGHKS and CDR2 is YYEKEE (reference sequence). V shed 4 bases and J 6 bases; nucleotides not matched to a gene: 6.

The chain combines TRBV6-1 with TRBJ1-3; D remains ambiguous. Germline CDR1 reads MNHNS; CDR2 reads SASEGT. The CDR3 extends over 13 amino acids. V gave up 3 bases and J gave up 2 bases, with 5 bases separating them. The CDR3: CASSDWAGNTIYF. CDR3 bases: TGTGCCAGCAGTGATTGGGCTGGAAACACCATATATTTT.

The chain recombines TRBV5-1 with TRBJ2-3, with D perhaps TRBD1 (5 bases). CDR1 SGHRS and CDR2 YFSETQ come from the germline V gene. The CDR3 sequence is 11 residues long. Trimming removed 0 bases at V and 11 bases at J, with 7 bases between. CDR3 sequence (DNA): TGCGCCAGCAGCTTGGTAGGGGAGCAGTATTTT. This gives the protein CASSLVGEQYF.

The CDR3 coding sequence is TGTGCCAGCAGCCCGACTAGCTTGAGGGATACGCAGTATTTT. This sequence encodes CASSPTSLRDTQYF. The chain combines TRBV9 with TRBJ2-3, with 7 bases fitting TRBD2. The V and J ends lost 4 bases and 6 bases, in that order; junction bases with no gene match: 8. The CDR3 length is 14 residues. Germline V CDR1 and CDR2: SGDLS, YYNGEE.

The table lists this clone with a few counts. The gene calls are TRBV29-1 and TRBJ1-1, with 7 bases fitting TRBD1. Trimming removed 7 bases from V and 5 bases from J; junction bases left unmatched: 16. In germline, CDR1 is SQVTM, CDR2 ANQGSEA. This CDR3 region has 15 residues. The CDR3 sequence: CSGDLNSGGGTEAFF. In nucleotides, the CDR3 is TGCAGCGGGGACCTAAACTCAGGGGGAGGAACTGAAGCTTTCTTT.

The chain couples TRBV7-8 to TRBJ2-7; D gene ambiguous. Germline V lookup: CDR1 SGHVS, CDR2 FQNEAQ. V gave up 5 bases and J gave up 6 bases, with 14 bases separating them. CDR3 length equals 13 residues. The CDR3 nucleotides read TGTGCCAGCAGCCGCGTGGGCCCCGCCGAGCAGTACTTC. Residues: CASSRVGPAEQYF.

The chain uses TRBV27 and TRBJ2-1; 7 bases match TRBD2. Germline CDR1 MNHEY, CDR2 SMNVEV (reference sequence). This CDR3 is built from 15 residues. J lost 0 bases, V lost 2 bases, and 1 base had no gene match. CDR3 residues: CASSLGGSSYNEQFF. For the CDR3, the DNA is TGTGCCAGCAGTTTAGGCGGGAGCTCCTACAATGAGCAGTTCTTC.

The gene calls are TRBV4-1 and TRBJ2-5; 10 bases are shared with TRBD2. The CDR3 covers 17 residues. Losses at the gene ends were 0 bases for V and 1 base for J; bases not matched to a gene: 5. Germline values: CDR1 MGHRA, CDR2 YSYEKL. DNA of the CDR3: TGCGCCAGCAGCCAAGATTATAGCGGGGGGCTCCAAGAGACCCAGTACTTC. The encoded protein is CASSQDYSGGLQETQYF.